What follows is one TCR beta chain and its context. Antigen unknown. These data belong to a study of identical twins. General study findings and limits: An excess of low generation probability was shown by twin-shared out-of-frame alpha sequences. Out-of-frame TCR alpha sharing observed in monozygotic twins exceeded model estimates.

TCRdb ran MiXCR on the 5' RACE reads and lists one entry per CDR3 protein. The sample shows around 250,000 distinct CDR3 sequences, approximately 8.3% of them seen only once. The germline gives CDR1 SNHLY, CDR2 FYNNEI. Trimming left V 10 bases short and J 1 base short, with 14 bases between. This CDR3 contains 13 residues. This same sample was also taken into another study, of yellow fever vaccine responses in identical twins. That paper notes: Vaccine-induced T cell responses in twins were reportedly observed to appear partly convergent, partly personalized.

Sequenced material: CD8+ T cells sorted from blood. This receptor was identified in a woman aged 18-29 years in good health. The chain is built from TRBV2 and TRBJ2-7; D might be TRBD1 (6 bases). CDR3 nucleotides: TGTGCCATATACAGGGAAGGTTCCTACGAGCAGTACTTC. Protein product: CAIYREGSYEQYF.